This TCR beta chain was sequenced during a study of T cell responses to AZD1222 COVID-19 vaccine (dated by TCRdb to the early 2020s). Regarding the complete study: AZD1222 recipients with second doses at about 4 weeks or about 12 weeks were pooled, because spike-specific TCR depth and breadth did not differ between schedules. Trial participants were enrolled by age into subgroups of 18-55, 56-69 and 70-plus years, and about 150, 27 and 61 TCR-sequenced participants, respectively, were included in these subgroups. A total of approximately 250 trial participants underwent TCR sequencing, of whom roughly 210 had received two doses of AZD1222 and around 25 had received two doses of the MenACWY control vaccine.

CDR1 and CDR2, looked up from the germline V gene, are MNHEY and SVGAGI. Deletion took 6 bases off V and 6 bases off J, with a span of 17 bases between the germline ends. Measured from the cysteine to the phenylalanine, the CDR3 is 14 residues long. Of all the DNA, just the CDR3 is kept, 42 bases in frame from base 1. The CDR3 regions of human TCRbeta chains were analyzed by immunosequencing. Regarding the original processing steps: Repertoire TCRs were matched against a reference library of SARS-CoV-2-specific TCRs generated with the MIRA antigen-specificity platform. Breadth was defined as the fraction of unique TCRs that were SARS-CoV-2-associated, and depth was defined as the fraction of total T cells that were SARS-CoV-2-associated. Using the MIRA data, each spike-specific TCR was mapped to the spike region that the TCR reacts to and placed in a CD4 or CD8 class. Log10-transformed breadth and depth values were compared by one-way ANOVA with Sidak's multiple comparisons tests. The table comes from immuneACCESS by way of TCRdb, which keeps in-frame sequences with V and J called. Part of the clones is missing from these tables; in studies checked, under half for an unresolved V gene and the rest for unknown reasons. D and trimming were read from the DNA, whereas the V and J calls and clone size are those reported in that table. This sample gives around 190,000 clones in total; roughly 92% of them show up just once. The top ten hold 1% to 1.5% of the sample.

The time point label for this specimen denotes: baseline before first vaccination. The vaccinee samples were drawn from two UK trials, COV001 and COV002, one of which was a single-blind randomized controlled phase 2/3 trial testing AZD1222 (ChAdOx1 nCoV-19) in healthy adults. For TCRbeta chain sequencing, PBMC samples from trial participants were taken at day 0 and at day 28 after the second dose. Study-wide conclusions, independent of this receptor: In the small 56-69-year group, the increase in depth fell short of significance, most likely because of low power. Reportedly, close to half of the unique spike-specific TCRs recognized epitopes lying outside the regions that are mutated in the B.1.351 and B.1.1.7 variants. Conclusions about previously exposed vaccinees were limited because only six AZD1222 recipients were SARS-CoV-2 seropositive at baseline. The whole spike protein was spanned by vaccine-associated CD4 TCRs, and dominant responses were seen in regions 160-218 and 743-854. Spike-specific TCR breadth and depth rose significantly after two AZD1222 doses compared with day 0 and with MenACWY recipients. Most participants were white British and females outnumbered males, and the authors suggested that clonal diversity may have been underestimated. No day 14 peak-response samples were available, so repertoires were characterized only after the peak T cell response.

Notes on this clone: This clone's antigen is unknown. It has no much larger one-base neighbor in the sample; base qualities were not kept.

The sequence was collected from an adult in good health. The sequences come from peripheral blood, collected on day 0 of AZD1222 vaccination. The V and J segments used are TRBV6-5 and TRBJ1-2; TRBD1 is perhaps the D gene, given 6 matching bases. Here the CDR3 is given as CASSPDRTANGYTF. At the DNA level, the sequence is TGTGCCAGCAGCCCAGACCGGACAGCGAATGGCTACACCTTC.